A selection of T cell receptor beta chains follows, all from one sample in a study of regulatory T cells in long-lasting Graves disease. TCRdb independently ran MiXCR on the multiplex PCR reads; one entry per CDR3 protein. This sample carries roughly 350,000 distinct CDR3 sequences, roughly a sixth of them seen once, and the ten largest clones take approximately 30%. These data were likewise used in another study, on T cells in Graves' hyperthyroidism and ophthalmopathy.

The sequencing used peripheral blood mononuclear cells (PBMCs), collected at new diagnosis, from a patient treated with antithyroid drugs. These receptors came from a man aged 35-49 years with Graves disease. CDR3s include the opening cysteine and the closing phenylalanine or tryptophan. For some rows the clone size is stated as once, few or many, or as a class when expanded; others skip it.

J gene: TRBJ2-5
V gene: TRBV20-1
clone size: many
CDR3 protein: CSARERTGSETQYF

J gene: TRBJ2-4
V gene: TRBV14
clone size: few
CDR3 protein: CASSQDGQGAKNIQYF

J gene: TRBJ2-7
V gene: TRBV27
clone size: many
CDR3 protein: CASSLRTGDYEQYF

J gene: TRBJ2-1
V gene: TRBV7-3
clone size: many
CDR3 protein: CALGDEQFF

J gene: TRBJ2-7
V gene: TRBV20-1
clone size: few
CDR3 protein: CSAIREPSSYEQYF

J gene: TRBJ2-3
V gene: TRBV3-1
clone size: many
CDR3 protein: CASSRPGGATDTQYF

J gene: TRBJ2-2
V gene: TRBV16
clone size: many
CDR3 protein: CASSQGTGGLTGELFF

J gene: TRBJ2-5
V gene: TRBV7-7
clone size: many
CDR3 protein: CASSLEASRETQYF

J gene: TRBJ1-5
V gene: TRBV2
clone size: few
CDR3 protein: CASSHGGGHQPQHF

J gene: TRBJ1-3
V gene: TRBV5-1
clone size: few
CDR3 protein: CASSNDRLTSSGNTIYF

J gene: TRBJ2-7
V gene: TRBV5-1
clone size: few
CDR3 protein: CASSTGTSGDEQYF

J gene: TRBJ2-5
V gene: TRBV19
clone size: NA
CDR3 protein: CASSIKAAQETQYF

J gene: TRBJ1-5
V gene: TRBV2
clone size: many
CDR3 protein: CASSEDGPQHF

J gene: TRBJ1-3
V gene: TRBV2
clone size: NA
CDR3 protein: CASTGTPFSGNTIYF

J gene: TRBJ2-3
V gene: TRBV28
clone size: many
CDR3 protein: CASNPGGAADTQYF

J gene: TRBJ2-3
V gene: TRBV5-1
clone size: few
CDR3 protein: CASRSALPGQYF

J gene: TRBJ1-1
V gene: TRBV27
clone size: many
CDR3 protein: CASSPGQSTEAFF

J gene: TRBJ2-2
V gene: TRBV2
clone size: few
CDR3 protein: CASRFTAGELFF

J gene: TRBJ1-3
V gene: TRBV2
clone size: many
CDR3 protein: CASSPASGNTIYF

J gene: TRBJ2-7
V gene: TRBV6-9
clone size: many
CDR3 protein: CASSYSQGYEQYF

J gene: TRBJ2-7
V gene: TRBV29-1
clone size: many
CDR3 protein: CSVANRGLREQYF

J gene: TRBJ1-2
V gene: TRBV27
clone size: NA
CDR3 protein: CASSSPDNYGYTF

J gene: TRBJ1-2
V gene: TRBV28
clone size: many
CDR3 protein: CASRGVYGYTF

J gene: TRBJ1-1
V gene: TRBV2
clone size: many
CDR3 protein: CASRVRGGPTEAFF

J gene: TRBJ2-2
V gene: TRBV28
clone size: many
CDR3 protein: CASRTPQHTGELFF

J gene: TRBJ2-7
V gene: TRBV5-6
clone size: few
CDR3 protein: CASRGRDRGIYEQYF

J gene: TRBJ1-1
V gene: TRBV25-1
clone size: many
CDR3 protein: CASSPSWDVNTEAFF

J gene: TRBJ2-2
V gene: TRBV2
clone size: NA
CDR3 protein: CASMHSGGAVGELFF

J gene: TRBJ2-5
V gene: TRBV3-1
clone size: many
CDR3 protein: CASRSYYSAETYEETQYF

J gene: TRBJ2-3
V gene: TRBV20-1
clone size: many
CDR3 protein: CSSRPGLVSSTDTQYF

J gene: TRBJ1-4
V gene: TRBV6-5
clone size: many
CDR3 protein: CASSYGGPAEGHEKLFF

J gene: TRBJ1-4
V gene: TRBV5-1
clone size: many
CDR3 protein: CASTRGSNEKLFF

J gene: TRBJ1-1
V gene: TRBV2
clone size: many
CDR3 protein: CASTANRLNTEAFF

J gene: TRBJ2-3
V gene: TRBV7-9
clone size: few
CDR3 protein: CASSYTGGNTQYF

J gene: TRBJ2-2
V gene: TRBV6-4
clone size: few
CDR3 protein: CASSDSTAGELFF

J gene: TRBJ2-2
V gene: TRBV2
clone size: NA
CDR3 protein: CASSGPGLTNTGELFF

J gene: TRBJ2-7
V gene: TRBV5-5
clone size: NA
CDR3 protein: CASIPSERRSYEQYF

J gene: TRBJ1-1
V gene: TRBV27
clone size: many
CDR3 protein: CASRRRTGWTEAFF

J gene: TRBJ2-3
V gene: TRBV5-8
clone size: NA
CDR3 protein: CASSGRDYRTDTQYF

J gene: TRBJ1-4
V gene: TRBV20-1
clone size: once
CDR3 protein: CSATQVGGFGKLFF

J gene: TRBJ1-2
V gene: TRBV2
clone size: NA
CDR3 protein: CASTSGQRGYTF

J gene: TRBJ1-4
V gene: TRBV20-1
clone size: few
CDR3 protein: CSATRTAPNEKLFF

J gene: TRBJ2-7
V gene: TRBV6-5
clone size: many
CDR3 protein: CASSYSTAGGPRLEQYF

J gene: NA
V gene: TRBV28
clone size: many
CDR3 protein: CASSVRQGSETQYF

J gene: TRBJ2-7
V gene: TRBV27
clone size: many
CDR3 protein: CASSSPSGVAYEQYF

J gene: TRBJ2-1
V gene: TRBV7-2
clone size: many
CDR3 protein: CASSLRLLAGWNNEQFF

J gene: TRBJ2-5
V gene: TRBV20-1
clone size: few
CDR3 protein: CSATEARTQETQYF

J gene: TRBJ2-3
V gene: TRBV7-9
clone size: many
CDR3 protein: CASRTHRLAAVTDTQYF

J gene: TRBJ2-1
V gene: TRBV20-1
clone size: few
CDR3 protein: CSARDLWTSDDEQFF

J gene: TRBJ2-7
V gene: TRBV5-1
clone size: NA
CDR3 protein: CASSQGTGHPSYEQYF

J gene: TRBJ2-5
V gene: TRBV7-3
clone size: many
CDR3 protein: CASSRGQGARETQYF

J gene: TRBJ1-3
V gene: TRBV2
clone size: many
CDR3 protein: CASTPLGEGISGNTIYF

J gene: TRBJ2-5
V gene: TRBV7-3
clone size: many
CDR3 protein: CASSFGGGYQETQYF

J gene: TRBJ1-3
V gene: TRBV3-1
clone size: many
CDR3 protein: CASSPSGTVVGNTIYF

J gene: TRBJ2-1
V gene: TRBV7-9
clone size: many
CDR3 protein: CASSFQLMYNEQFF

J gene: TRBJ1-6
V gene: TRBV7-2
clone size: NA
CDR3 protein: CASSLVGGSPLHF

J gene: TRBJ2-2
V gene: TRBV7-3
clone size: many
CDR3 protein: CASSLIGRGGTGELFF

J gene: TRBJ1-5
V gene: TRBV4-1
clone size: many
CDR3 protein: CASSQGRFYSNQPQHF

J gene: TRBJ2-3
V gene: TRBV18
clone size: many
CDR3 protein: CASSPLAGGSTDTQYF

J gene: TRBJ2-5
V gene: TRBV4-1
clone size: NA
CDR3 protein: CASSQAGGRKNQETQYF